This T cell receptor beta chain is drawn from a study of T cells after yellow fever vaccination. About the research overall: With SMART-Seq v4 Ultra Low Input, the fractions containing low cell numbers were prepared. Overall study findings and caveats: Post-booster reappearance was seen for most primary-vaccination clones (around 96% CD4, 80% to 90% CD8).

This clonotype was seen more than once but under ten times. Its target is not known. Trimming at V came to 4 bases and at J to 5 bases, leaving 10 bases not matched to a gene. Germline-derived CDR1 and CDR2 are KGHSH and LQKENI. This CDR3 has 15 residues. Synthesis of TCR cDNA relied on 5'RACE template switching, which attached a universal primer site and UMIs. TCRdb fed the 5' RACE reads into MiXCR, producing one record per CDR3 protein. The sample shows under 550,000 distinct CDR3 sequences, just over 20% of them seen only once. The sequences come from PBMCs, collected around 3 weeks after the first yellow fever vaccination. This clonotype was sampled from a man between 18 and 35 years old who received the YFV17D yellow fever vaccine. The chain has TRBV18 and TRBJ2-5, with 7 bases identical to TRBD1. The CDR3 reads CASSQNPQGKETQYF. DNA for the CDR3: TGTGCCAGCTCACAGAACCCACAGGGGAAGGAGACCCAGTACTTC.